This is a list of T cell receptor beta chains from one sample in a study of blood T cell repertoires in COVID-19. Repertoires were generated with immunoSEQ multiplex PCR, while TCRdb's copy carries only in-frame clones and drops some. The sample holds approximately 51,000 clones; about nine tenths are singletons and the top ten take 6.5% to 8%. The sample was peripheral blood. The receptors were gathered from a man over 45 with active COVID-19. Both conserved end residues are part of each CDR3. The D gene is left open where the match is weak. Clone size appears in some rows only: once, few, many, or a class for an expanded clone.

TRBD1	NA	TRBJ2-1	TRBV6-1	TGTGCCAGCACCGACAGGGGGTCCTCTAATGAGCAGTTCTTC	CASTDRGSSNEQFF
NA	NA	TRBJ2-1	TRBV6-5	TGTGCCAGCAGTTACATCCTTTCGGGTGTTGAGCAGTTCTTC	CASSYILSGVEQFF
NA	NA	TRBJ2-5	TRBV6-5	TGTGCCAGCAGTCCAACCCGAACTAGCAGCAAGACCCAGTACTTC	CASSPTRTSSKTQYF
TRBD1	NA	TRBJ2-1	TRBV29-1	TGCAGCGTCGGGACAGGAACCTACAATGAGCAGTTCTTC	CSVGTGTYNEQFF
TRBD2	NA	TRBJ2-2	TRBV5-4	TGTGCCAGCAGCTTTACAAGCGGGAGCGACACCGGGGAGCTGTTTTTT	CASSFTSGSDTGELFF
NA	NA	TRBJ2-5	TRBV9	TGTGCCAGCAGCCCCAGACAGGGAGGCGAGACCCAGTACTTC	CASSPRQGGETQYF
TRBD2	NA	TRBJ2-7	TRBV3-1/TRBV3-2	TGTGCCAGCAGCCCCCCCCGGGGGGGGGCCTACGAGCAGTACTTC	CASSPPRGGAYEQYF
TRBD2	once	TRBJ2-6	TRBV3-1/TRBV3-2	TGTGCCAGCAGCCCCCTGCCCGCGTTGGGGGACTACTCTGGGGCCAACGTCCTGACTTTC	CASSPLPALGDYSGANVLTF
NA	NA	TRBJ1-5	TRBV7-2	TGTGCCAGCAGCTTAGGACTCCGCCAGCCCCAGCATTTT	CASSLGLRQPQHF
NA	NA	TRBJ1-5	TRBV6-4	TGTGCCAGCAGTGACTCGGGCAGGGGTGGGTTTAGAAGCAATCAGCCCCAGCATTTT	CASSDSGRGGFRSNQPQHF
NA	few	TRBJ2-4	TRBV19	TGTGCCAGTAGTATGGGAGGAGTAGCCAAAAACATTCAGTACTTC	CASSMGGVAKNIQYF
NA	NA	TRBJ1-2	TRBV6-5	TGTGCCAGCACCCGGTACTCGGGGGGGAACTATGGCTACACCTTC	CASTRYSGGNYGYTF
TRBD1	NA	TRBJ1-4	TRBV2	TGTGCCAGCAGTGTCCAGGGGGAGATGTTTTTT	CASSVQGEMFF
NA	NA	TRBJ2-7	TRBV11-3	TGTGCCAGCAGCCTGCGGGACGGAAACTACGAGCAGTACTTC	CASSLRDGNYEQYF
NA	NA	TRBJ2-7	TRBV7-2	TGTGCCAGCAGCTTAGCCTCTACTGTCTCGGGGGAGCAGTACTTC	CASSLASTVSGEQYF
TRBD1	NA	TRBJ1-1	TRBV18	TGTGCCAGCTCACCACCGAACAGGGGAAACACTGAAGCTTTCTTT	CASSPPNRGNTEAFF
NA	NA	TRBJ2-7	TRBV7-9	TGTGCCAGCAGCTCTCCCTTCGGGACAAGTTCCTACGAGCAGTACTTC	CASSSPFGTSSYEQYF
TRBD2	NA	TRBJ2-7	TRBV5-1	TGCGCCAGCAGCGATGAAGGGACTAGCGCCAAGAGCGAGCAGTACTTC	CASSDEGTSAKSEQYF
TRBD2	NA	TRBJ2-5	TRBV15	TGTGCCACCAGCAGAGTTCAGGGTCGACTAGCGGGAGGTGAAGAGACCCAGTACTTC	CATSRVQGRLAGGEETQYF
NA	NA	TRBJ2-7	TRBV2	TGTGCCAACGGTCCGCCGGGGGGCGCCTACGAGCAGTACTTC	CANGPPGGAYEQYF
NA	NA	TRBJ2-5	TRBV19	TGTGCCAGTAGTATGGGATGGAGGCAAGAGACCCAGTACTTC	CASSMGWRQETQYF
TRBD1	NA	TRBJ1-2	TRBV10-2	TGCGCCAGCCGTGGATACGGCGACAGGGGGGATGACTATGGCTACACCTTC	CASRGYGDRGDDYGYTF
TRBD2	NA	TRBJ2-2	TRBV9	TGTGCCAGCAGCTCCCCCCCGACAGTAGCGGGCGTGAACACCGGGGAGCTGTTTTTT	CASSSPPTVAGVNTGELFF
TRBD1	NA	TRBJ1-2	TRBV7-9	TGTGCCAGCAGCCGACAGGGTAACGGCTACACCTTC	CASSRQGNGYTF
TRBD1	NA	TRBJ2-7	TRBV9	TGTGCCAGCAGCGCAACCCGGGACAGGGTTCCCTACGAGCAGTACTTC	CASSATRDRVPYEQYF
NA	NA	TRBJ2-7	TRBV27	TGTGCCAGCAGTTTTCCTCCGGGTTACCGTCCCTACGAGCAGTACTTC	CASSFPPGYRPYEQYF
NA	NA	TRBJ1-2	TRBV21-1	TGTGCCAGCAGCTCACAGGGGGAGGCCCTATATGGCTACACCTTC	CASSSQGEALYGYTF
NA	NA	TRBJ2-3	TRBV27	TGTGCCAGCAGTTTCCGGGTACTTGGCACAGATACGCAGTATTTT	CASSFRVLGTDTQYF
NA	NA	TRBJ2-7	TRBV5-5	TGTGCCAGCAGCTTGGTTCCCCGCGGGGACGAGCAGTACTTC	CASSLVPRGDEQYF
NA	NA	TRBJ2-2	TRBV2	TGTGCCAGCACCACAAGGAGTACCGGGGAGCTGTTTTTT	CASTTRSTGELFF
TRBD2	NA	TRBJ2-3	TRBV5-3	TGTGCCCGCAAGTCCGAGACTAGCGGGGACACGCAGTATTTT	CARKSETSGDTQYF
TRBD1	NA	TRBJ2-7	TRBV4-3	TGCGCCAGCAGCCAAGTCTTGGGACAGGGCTACGAGCAGTACTTC	CASSQVLGQGYEQYF
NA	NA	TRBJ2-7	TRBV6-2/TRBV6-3	TGTGCCAGCAGCCCCAGGGTCTACGAGCAGTACTTC	CASSPRVYEQYF
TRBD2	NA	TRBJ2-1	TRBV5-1	TGCGCCAGCAGCTTTCTAGCGGGGGACAATGAGCAGTTCTTC	CASSFLAGDNEQFF
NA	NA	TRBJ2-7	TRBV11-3	TGTGCCAGCAGCTCTGGGGGCGGGTTCTACGAGCAGTACTTC	CASSSGGGFYEQYF
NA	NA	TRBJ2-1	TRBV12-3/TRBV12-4	TGTGCCAGCAGTGCCCGATGGGGGGTTGGGAAGTTCTTC	CASSARWGVGKFF
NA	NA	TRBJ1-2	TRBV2	TGTGCCAGCAGGGGCCCCGGCCGCCTCTATGGCTACACCTTC	CASRGPGRLYGYTF
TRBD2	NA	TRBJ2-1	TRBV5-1	TGCGCCAGCAGCCTAGAACTAGCGGCCTCCTACAATGAGCAGTTCTTC	CASSLELAASYNEQFF
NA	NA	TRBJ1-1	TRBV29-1	TGCAGCGTTGAGACAGAAATGAACACTGAAGCTTTCTTT	CSVETEMNTEAFF
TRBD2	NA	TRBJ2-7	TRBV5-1	TGCGCCAGCAGCTTGATAGGGACTAGCGCCTCAGAGCAGTACTTC	CASSLIGTSASEQYF
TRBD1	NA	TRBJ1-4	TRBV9	TGTGCCAGCAGCATGACAGGGGCTAATGAAAAACTGTTTTTT	CASSMTGANEKLFF
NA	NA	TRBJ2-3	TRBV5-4	TGTGCCAGCAGCTTGGGCGGGGCAGATACGCAGTATTTT	CASSLGGADTQYF
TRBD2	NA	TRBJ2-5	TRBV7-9	TGTGCCAGCAGCAAACTAGCGTTAGGAGAGACCCAGTACTTC	CASSKLALGETQYF
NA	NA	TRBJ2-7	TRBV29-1	TGCAGCACGAAACAGGGTCACGAGCAGTACTTC	CSTKQGHEQYF
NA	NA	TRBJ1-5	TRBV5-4	TGTGCCAGCAGCTTGGACAGAAATCAGCCCCAGCATTTT	CASSLDRNQPQHF
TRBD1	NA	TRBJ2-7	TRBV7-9	TGTGCCAGCAGCTTAGGGGGACAGGGGGCGGGTGAGCAGTACTTC	CASSLGGQGAGEQYF
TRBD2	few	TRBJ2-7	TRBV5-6	TGTGCCAGCAGCTCGGGCGGGGGATCCTACGAGCAGTACTTC	CASSSGGGSYEQYF
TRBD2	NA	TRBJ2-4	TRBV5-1	TGCGCCAGCAGCTTGGGGGCGGGGGGCGGCATTCAGTACTTC	CASSLGAGGGIQYF
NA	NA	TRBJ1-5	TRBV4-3	TGCGCCAGCAGCCAAGGACTTGGCACCAATCAGCCCCAGCATTTT	CASSQGLGTNQPQHF
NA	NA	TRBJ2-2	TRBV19	TGTGCCAGTCTCCGGGCAGGGGCCACCGGGGAGCTGTTTTTT	CASLRAGATGELFF
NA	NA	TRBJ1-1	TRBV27	TGTGCCAGCATGGGGGGCGGGGGGAACACTGAAGCTTTCTTT	CASMGGGGNTEAFF
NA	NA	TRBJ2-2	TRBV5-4	TGTGCCAGCAGCCACGAGGCGAACACCGGGGAGCTGTTTTTT	CASSHEANTGELFF
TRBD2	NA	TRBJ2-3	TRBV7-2	TGTGCCAGCAGCCTGATCGGACTAGGGAGCACAGATACGCAGTATTTT	CASSLIGLGSTDTQYF
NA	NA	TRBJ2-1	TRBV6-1	TGTGCCAGCAGAAACGACTGGAACCAGTACAATGAGCAGTTCTTC	CASRNDWNQYNEQFF